This T cell receptor beta chain was profiled in a study of blood T cell repertoires in COVID-19. Study-level information: Researchers got acute and convalescent COVID-19 samples from the United States, Italy and Spain. PBMCs, B-cell-depleted T cells, or T cells were the source of the cDNA or gDNA that made up the material.

The CDR3 is 15 residues long. The V end lost 4 bases, the J end lost 4 bases, and 14 bases lay between the germline ends. Per germline, CDR1 SNHLY and CDR2 FYNNEI. Study processing details: Amplified reference gene primers provided the basis for estimating nucleated cell counts. Libraries were prepared by immunoSEQ multiplex PCR; TCRdb keeps only in-frame clonotypes and omits some of them. That table supplies the V and J calls and clone size; D and trimming were determined from the DNA. The sample yields roughly 140,000 clones, 85% seen once. The gene calls are TRBV2 and TRBJ1-5, with D perhaps matching TRBD1 (5 bases). The sequence was collected from a man between 50 and 59 years old with acute or convalescent COVID-19. The sample comprised peripheral blood. This chain's CDR3 is CASSVGGSGNQPQHF. CDR3 coding DNA: TGTGCCAGCAGTGTTGGGGGGTCGGGGAATCAGCCCCAGCATTTT. Supplemented by reference TRBV2 and TRBJ1-5, the full variable domain reads EPEVTQTPSHQVTQMGQEVILRCVPISNHLYFYWYRQILGQKVEFLVSFYNNEISEKSEIFDDQFSVERPDGSNFTLKIRSTKLEDSAMYFCASSVGGSGNQPQHFGDGTRLSIL.